This T cell receptor beta chain was documented in a study of T cell therapy after organ transplantation. This clone was counted a single time. Its antigen is currently unknown. Different DNA sequences within this sample yield the same CDR3. This table comes from immunoSEQ multiplex PCR, and its TCRdb copy is limited to in-frame clones, with some not included. The table records about 48,000 clones, about 95% of them present only once. Germline values: CDR1 MNHEY, CDR2 SVGAGI. The CDR3 totals 12 residues. The V end lost 2 bases, the J end lost 5 bases, and 6 bases lay between the germline ends. Findings and caveats of the study: Lower pretherapy CD8 clonality went with larger post-therapy fold change. Nonresponder repertoires showed strong pretherapy expansions, barely changing post-therapy.

This clonotype originated in a human patient who had received a solid organ transplant and had CMV disease. The rearrangement joins TRBV6-5 to TRBJ1-1; D is unresolved. This specimen was CD8+ T cells from blood, taken before autologous CMV-specific T cell therapy. CDR3 nucleotide sequence: TGTGCCAGCAGTTACGGCGGAACTGAAGCTTTCTTT. Protein: CASSYGGTEAFF.